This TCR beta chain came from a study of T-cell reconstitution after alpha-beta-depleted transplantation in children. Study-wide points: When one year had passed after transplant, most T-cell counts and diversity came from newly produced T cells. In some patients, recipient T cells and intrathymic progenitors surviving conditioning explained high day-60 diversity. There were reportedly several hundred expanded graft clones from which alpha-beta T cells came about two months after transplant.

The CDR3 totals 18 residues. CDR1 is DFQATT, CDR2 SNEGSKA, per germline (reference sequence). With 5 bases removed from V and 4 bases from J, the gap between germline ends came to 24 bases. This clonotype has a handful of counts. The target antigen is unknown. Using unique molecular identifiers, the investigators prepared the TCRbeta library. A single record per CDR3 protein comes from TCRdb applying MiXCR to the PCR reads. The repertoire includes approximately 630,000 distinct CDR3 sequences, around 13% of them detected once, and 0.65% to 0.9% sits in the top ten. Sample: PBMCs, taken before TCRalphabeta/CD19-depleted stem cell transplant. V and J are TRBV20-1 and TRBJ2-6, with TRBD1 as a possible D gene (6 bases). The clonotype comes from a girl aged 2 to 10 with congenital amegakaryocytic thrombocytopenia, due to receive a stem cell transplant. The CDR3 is CSARGPTTTGPGANVLTF. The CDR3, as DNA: TGCAGTGCTCGTGGGCCCACCACTACAGGGCCCGGGGCCAACGTCCTGACTTTC.